These 30 T cell receptor beta chains came from one sample sequenced in a study of cytomegalovirus exposure and HLA in healthy donors. It was with 60 Vbeta and 13 Jbeta primers that the PCR ran. Measured with immunoSEQ multiplex PCR; TCRdb has only the in-frame clones, and not every one. This listing includes over 55,000 clones. Material: PBMCs. The receptors were gathered from a male donor in good health and CMV-seronegative.

The V gene is TRBV7-9, the J gene TRBJ2-6, with TRBD1 matching 8 bases. The CDR3 has 16 amino acids. The V gene end was trimmed by 4 bases and the J gene end by 0 bases; junction bases not matched to a gene: 2. CDR1 and CDR2 from the germline V gene are SEHNR and FQNEAQ (reference sequence). Here the CDR3 DNA reads TGTGCCAGCAGCTCTACAGGGGGCTCTGGGGCCAACGTCCTGACTTTC. Its protein product is CASSSTGGSGANVLTF.

The chain is built from TRBV2 and TRBJ1-5; TRBD1 is a possible D gene (6 bases). V lost 3 bases to trimming and J lost 6 bases, with 12 bases between them. The CDR3 runs 14 residues. Germline lookup yields CDR1 SNHLY and CDR2 FYNNEI. The CDR3 spells CASSERGGRQPQHF. The CDR3 DNA reads TGTGCCAGCAGTGAGAGAGGGGGACGTCAGCCCCAGCATTTT. Filled out from reference TRBV2 and TRBJ1-5, the complete variable domain reads EPEVTQTPSHQVTQMGQEVILRCVPISNHLYFYWYRQILGQKVEFLVSFYNNEISEKSEIFDDQFSVERPDGSNFTLKIRSTKLEDSAMYFCASSERGGRQPQHFGDGTRLSIL.

The rearrangement uses TRBV6-6 and TRBJ2-7, with TRBD1 as a possible D gene (5 bases). The V gene's germline CDR1 is MNHNY and CDR2 SVGAGI (reference sequence). Trimming took off 4 bases at V and 5 bases at J, with 12 bases between the two ends. The CDR3 runs to 13 residues. Here the CDR3 reads CASSWQGGDEQYF. The CDR3 nucleotides read TGTGCCAGCAGTTGGCAGGGTGGCGACGAGCAGTACTTC.

This chain connects TRBV14 to TRBJ2-7, with TRBD1 matching over 8 bases. J gave up 4 bases and V 4 bases, and 3 bases lay outside the gene matches. The CDR3 has 13 amino acids. The germline V gene encodes CDR1 SGHDN and CDR2 FVKESK. CDR3 in DNA: TGTGCCAGCAGCCCAGGGGGCGGGTACGAGCAGTACTTC. This gives the protein CASSPGGGYEQYF.

J is TRBJ2-3 and V is TRBV5-1; D gene ambiguous. Germline CDR1 SGHRS, CDR2 YFSETQ. The V gene lost 2 bases and the J gene lost 2 bases, with 6 bases spanning the gap. The CDR3 extends over 13 amino acids. The CDR3, as DNA: TGCGCCAGCAGCTTAGAACTCACAGATACGCAGTATTTT. It encodes CASSLELTDTQYF.

V is TRBV15 and J is TRBJ2-2; 9 bases map to TRBD1. Germline V gene lookup returns CDR1 LNHNV and CDR2 YYDKDF (reference sequence). The CDR3 consists of 17 residues. Unmatched junction bases numbered 11, after V lost 3 bases and J lost 6 bases. The CDR3 DNA reads TGTGCCACCAGCAGTCATCCTCCGGGACAGGGCTCCGGGGAGCTGTTTTTT. Its translation: CATSSHPPGQGSGELFF.

The chain recombines TRBV7-2 with TRBJ2-6, with unresolved D. The CDR3 runs 15 residues. Germline values: CDR1 SGHTA, CDR2 FQGNSA. V lost 0 bases and J 4 bases, leaving 7 bases between the germline ends. Here the CDR3 reads CASSLAATGANVLTF. In DNA, the CDR3 is TGTGCCAGCAGCTTAGCGGCGACAGGGGCCAACGTCCTGACTTTC.

The J gene is TRBJ2-3, the V gene TRBV19, with 9 bases identical to TRBD1. CDR3 size: 15 residues. Germline lookup yields CDR1 LNHDA and CDR2 SQIVND (reference sequence). The V segment lost 6 bases and the J segment 2 bases; nucleotides outside the gene matches: 6. CDR3 nucleotide sequence: TGTGCCAGTAGCACGACAGGGGGTTCCACAGATACGCAGTATTTT. It yields the protein CASSTTGGSTDTQYF. Together with reference TRBV19 and TRBJ2-3, the CDR3 gives the full variable domain: DGGITQSPKYLFRKEGQNVTLSCEQNLNHDAMYWYRQDPGQGLRLIYYSQIVNDFQKGDIAEGYSVSREKKESFPLTVTSAQKNPTAFYLCASSTTGGSTDTQYFGPGTRLTVL.

V gene TRBV5-1 combines with J gene TRBJ2-3; TRBD2 aligns across 8 bases. V lost 0 bases to trimming and J lost 6 bases; unmatched junction nucleotides: 9. Germline CDR1 reads SGHRS; CDR2 reads YFSETQ. This CDR3 has 16 amino acids. CDR3 amino acids: CASSLAVTGGPDTQYF. The CDR3 DNA reads as TGCGCCAGCAGCTTGGCCGTGACGGGAGGGCCTGATACGCAGTATTTT.

This chain connects TRBV5-1 to TRBJ2-1, with TRBD1 matching over 8 bases. CDR1 is SGHRS, CDR2 YFSETQ, per germline. Germline trimming cut 2 bases from V and 4 bases from J; bases unmatched to any gene: 5. The CDR3 is 15 amino acids. DNA for the CDR3: TGCGCCAGCAGCTTAGGACAGGGCTTTTACAATGAGCAGTTCTTC. Residues: CASSLGQGFYNEQFF.

J is TRBJ2-1 and V is TRBV19; TRBD1 agrees at 7 bases. This CDR3 contains 13 residues. CDR1 LNHDA and CDR2 SQIVND come from the germline V gene (reference sequence). The V and J ends lost 5 bases and 8 bases, in that order; junction bases with no gene match: 6. CDR3 sequence: CASSLTGDDEQFF. Here the CDR3 DNA reads TGTGCCAGTAGTTTAACAGGGGATGATGAGCAGTTCTTC.

The chain combines TRBV7-6 with TRBJ1-1; 9 nucleotides match TRBD1. CDR1 and CDR2 from the germline V gene are SGHVS and FNYEAQ. V trimming: 5 bases; J trimming: 3 bases; junction bases outside the gene matches: 4. The CDR3 spans 14 residues. In nucleotides, the CDR3 is TGTGCCAGCAGCCCGAGACAGGGGGACACTGAAGCTTTCTTT. Translating gives CASSPRQGDTEAFF. Variable domain in full (rest from reference TRBV7-6 and TRBJ1-1): GAGVSQSPRYKVTKRGQDVALRCDPISGHVSLYWYRQALGQGPEFLTYFNYEAQQDKSGLPNDRFSAERPEGSISTLTIQRTEQRDSAMYRCASSPRQGDTEAFFGQGTRLTVV.

V is TRBV23-1 and J is TRBJ2-1, with 7 bases fitting TRBD1. TRBV23-1 is filed as an ORF, its function uncertain. The V and J ends lost 11 bases and 5 bases, in that order; junction bases with no gene match: 12. This CDR3 has 14 residues. The CDR3 nucleotides read TGCGCCGGGTTCAGGGGGATCCCCGACAATGAGCAGTTCTTC. Amino acids: CAGFRGIPDNEQFF.

The J gene is TRBJ2-5, the V gene TRBV6-1; D might be TRBD2 (5 bases). The CDR3 length is 15 residues. The germline V gene encodes CDR1 MNHNS and CDR2 SASEGT. V lost 3 bases and J lost 1, with 12 bases in between. This chain's CDR3 is CASSDDSRGQETQYF. The CDR3 DNA reads TGTGCCAGCAGTGATGACTCCCGGGGCCAAGAGACCCAGTACTTC.

The CDR3 reads CASRPDRARTGELFF. CDR3 bases: TGTGCCAGCAGGCCGGACAGGGCGAGAACCGGGGAGCTGTTTTTT. The chain recombines TRBV6-5 with TRBJ2-2, with 8 bases that match TRBD1. This CDR3 has 15 residues. From germline, CDR1 is MNHEY and CDR2 SVGAGI. Trimming removed 6 bases from V and 5 bases from J; junction bases left unmatched: 8.

The chain employs TRBV15 and TRBJ2-1, with D possibly being TRBD1 (5 bases). The CDR3 runs to 14 residues. The V gene lost 1 base and the J gene lost 10 bases, with 14 bases spanning the gap. Germline V gene sequence: CDR1 LNHNV, CDR2 YYDKDF (reference sequence). The CDR3 sequence is CATSRAQGVEEQFF. The CDR3 nucleotides are TGTGCCACCAGCAGAGCTCAGGGCGTCGAAGAGCAGTTCTTC.

The rearrangement uses TRBV7-2 and TRBJ1-2; 9 bases line up with TRBD1. Germline-derived CDR1 and CDR2 are SGHTA and FQGNSA. The CDR3 consists of 14 residues. V lost 4 bases to trimming and J lost 8 bases; unmatched junction nucleotides: 8. CDR3 DNA sequence: TGTGCCAGCAGCTGGACAGGGGAGGTTGGGGGCTACACCTTC. Its protein product is CASSWTGEVGGYTF.

The chain joins TRBV30 to TRBJ1-5; D unresolved. The CDR3 extends over 14 amino acids. V was cut by 0 bases and J by 2 bases, with 8 bases left in between. CDR1 is GTSNPN and CDR2 is SVGIG in the germline V gene (reference sequence). The CDR3 region has the DNA TGTGCCTGGAGTGTTGACCAGGGCAATCAGCCCCAGCATTTT. Protein product: CAWSVDQGNQPQHF.

The chain joins TRBV30 to TRBJ2-1; TRBD2 is a possible D gene (6 bases). Deletions cut 4 bases from V and 0 bases from J, with 10 bases between. CDR1 GTSNPN and CDR2 SVGIG come from the germline V gene (reference sequence). The CDR3 is made up of 14 amino acids. The CDR3: CAWTGGSSYNEQFF. As DNA, the CDR3 is TGTGCCTGGACTGGAGGGAGCTCCTACAATGAGCAGTTCTTC.

The rearrangement joins TRBV4-2 to TRBJ2-2; the match to TRBD2 covers 9 bases. V dropped 4 bases and J dropped 4; count of bases not matched to a gene: 16. Germline values: CDR1 LGHNA, CDR2 YNFKEQ. The CDR3 runs 19 residues. The CDR3 nucleotides read TGTGCCAGCAGCCCACGCTACCCTCTAGCGGGGACACTCACCGGGGAGCTGTTTTTT. This gives the protein CASSPRYPLAGTLTGELFF.

The chain's CDR3 is CASSHATGGTDTQYF. Here the CDR3 DNA reads TGTGCCAGCAGCCACGCGACAGGGGGGACAGATACGCAGTATTTT. The V call is TRBV11-2, the J call TRBJ2-3; 9 bases are shared with TRBD1. After removal of 5 bases from V and 3 bases from J, the junction contained 6 bases not matched to a gene. The CDR3 length is 15 residues. Germline lookup yields CDR1 SGHAT and CDR2 FQNNGV.

The V call is TRBV5-6, the J call TRBJ2-1; unclear D gene. Germline V gene data show CDR1 as SGHDT and CDR2 as YYEEEE. Deletions cut 4 bases from V and 7 bases from J, with 9 bases between. CDR3 size: 12 residues. The CDR3 coding sequence is TGTGCCAGCAGCCCAGGCCAAAATGAGCAGTTCTTC. Its translation: CASSPGQNEQFF.

The J gene is TRBJ2-5, the V gene TRBV5-1, with TRBD1 identical over 8 bases. Unmatched junction bases numbered 2, after V lost 0 bases and J lost 1 base. Germline V gene lookup returns CDR1 SGHRS and CDR2 YFSETQ. The CDR3 extends over 15 amino acids. DNA for the CDR3: TGCGCCAGCAGCTTGGCAGGACAGGGCCAAGAGACCCAGTACTTC. Translated, it gives CASSLAGQGQETQYF.

The chain carries TRBV5-8 and TRBJ1-2; no clear D. CDR1 SGHTS and CDR2 YDEGEE come from the germline V gene. Between the trimmed V and J ends, which lost 0 bases and 8 bases, there was a span of 14 bases. The CDR3 consists of 14 residues. CDR3 in DNA: TGTGCCAGCAGCTTGGGTGGAGATTACGGAGGCTACACCTTC. Amino acids: CASSLGGDYGGYTF.

The chain links TRBV7-9 to TRBJ2-7; 13 positions agree with TRBD2. The length of the CDR3 is 15 residues. The V gene's germline CDR1 is SEHNR and CDR2 FQNEAQ (reference sequence). With V trimmed by 5 bases and J by 2 bases, 3 bases remained unmatched. This CDR3 reads CASSHTSGRAYEQYF. Written as DNA, the CDR3 is TGTGCCAGCAGCCATACTAGCGGGAGGGCCTACGAGCAGTACTTC.

As concerns this clone: A junction boundary mismatches the germline segment, possibly from a read error. The chain is built from TRBV5-1 and TRBJ2-1, with 7 bases lining up with TRBD2. Germline CDR1 and CDR2: SGHRS and YFSETQ. This CDR3 has 16 residues. The DNA of the CDR3 is TGCGCCAGCAGCTTGCTCGGGAGGCTCTCCGACAATGAGCAGTTCTTC. Translating it yields CASSLLGRLSDNEQFF.

On this clone itself: The junction differs from germline at one of its ends, possibly a read error. The genes are TRBV7-7 and TRBJ2-3, with D tentatively TRBD2 (6 bases). The CDR3 has 13 amino acids. Germline V gene lookup returns CDR1 SSHAT and CDR2 FNYEAQ (reference sequence). The CDR3 region is CASSLAEGDTQYF. The CDR3 DNA sequence: TGTGCTAGCAGCTTAGCGGAGGGAGATACGCAGTATTTT.

This chain links TRBV28 with TRBJ1-2; D call uncertain. This CDR3 has 12 amino acids. Germline V lookup: CDR1 MDHEN, CDR2 SYDVKM. Trimming took off 3 bases at V and 6 bases at J, with 8 bases between the two ends. CDR3 region: CASSLPGDGYTF. CDR3 coding DNA: TGTGCCAGCAGTTTGCCCGGTGATGGCTACACCTTC.

The genes are TRBV30 and TRBJ1-1; D gene unclear. V shed 0 bases and J shed 6 bases, with 5 bases lying between them. The CDR3 has 11 residues. Germline loops: CDR1 GTSNPN, CDR2 SVGIG (reference sequence). The CDR3 loop reads CAWSVNSEAFF. DNA for the CDR3: TGTGCCTGGAGTGTAAACTCTGAAGCTTTCTTT.

CDR3 in DNA: TGTGCCAGCAGCTCGATAGGACAGTGGAACGAGCAGTACTTC. Translation gives CASSSIGQWNEQYF. This chain connects TRBV7-9 to TRBJ2-7; tentatively, D is TRBD1 (6 bases). V lost 4 bases to trimming and J lost 5 bases, with 15 bases between them. The CDR3 contains 14 residues. The V gene's germline CDR1 is SEHNR and CDR2 FQNEAQ (reference sequence).